The 9 T cell receptor beta chains below were found in one sample sequenced in a study of spatial heterogeneity in lung cancer. Findings and caveats of the study: Tumor mutation count correlated with how many alpha and beta TCRs expanded intratumorally.

Time point of the sample: sample taken at primary tumor resection. One entry per CDR3 protein, called by TCRdb with MiXCR from the 5' RACE reads. The data contain roughly 17,000 distinct CDR3 sequences, approximately 6.5% of them seen just once; the ten biggest clones take up about 20%. The antigens of these receptors remain unknown. The material was lung tumor tissue, obtained at surgery. These receptors came from a female donor with early-stage non-small cell lung cancer.

This clonotype has just one count. This beta chain is a stray sequence in a library constructed for alpha chains; its clone size is not meaningful. The chain has TRBV12-3 or TRBV12-4 and TRBJ2-1, with TRBD2 as a possible D gene (6 bases). With 6 bases removed from V and 4 bases from J, the gap between germline ends came to 10 bases. This CDR3 contains 13 residues. The CDR3 sequence is CASRGDSYNEQFF. For the CDR3, the DNA is TGTGCCAGCAGGGGGGACTCTTACAATGAGCAGTTCTTC.

Turning to this clonotype: Since it is a stray read in a library aimed at alpha chains, this beta chain has a size that is not meaningful. V usage is TRBV20-1 and J usage is TRBJ1-3; D is unclear. This CDR3 spans 15 amino acids. V was pared by 0 bases and J by 0 bases, with 9 bases between. The germline V gene encodes CDR1 DFQATT and CDR2 SNEGSKA (reference sequence). The CDR3 DNA is TGCAGTGCTAGAGATCCTAGGACCTCTGGAAACACCATATATTTT. It is translated as CSARDPRTSGNTIYF.

In its sample, this clonotype was seen many times. Being off target in a library aimed at alpha chains, this beta chain has a size of little meaning. The chain carries TRBV7-2 and TRBJ2-5, with 11 bases matching TRBD2. CDR3 length: 17 amino acids. After removal of 2 bases from V and 1 base from J, the junction contained 6 bases not matched to a gene. Germline values: CDR1 SGHTA, CDR2 FQGNSA. DNA of the CDR3: TGTGCCAGCAGCTTAACTCTAGCGGGGGGAACCCAAGAGACCCAGTACTTC. Amino acids: CASSLTLAGGTQETQYF.

A note on this clonotype: This beta chain came through as a stray read in a library set up for alpha chains, and its size says little. The chain couples TRBV10-3 to TRBJ2-7, with TRBD1 matching 11 bases. V was clipped by 6 bases and J by 3 bases; unmatched bases: 7. The length of the CDR3 is 15 residues. Germline lookup yields CDR1 ENHRY and CDR2 SYGVKD. CDR3 sequence (DNA): TGTGCCATCAGGGGGGGACAGGGGGAGGTCTACGAGCAGTACTTC. Its protein is CAIRGGQGEVYEQYF.

Ten or more counts support this clonotype. This beta chain was picked up by a library intended for alpha chains and is off target, so its count carries little meaning. The gene calls are TRBV12-3 or TRBV12-4 and TRBJ1-1; D gene ambiguous. V shed 6 bases and J shed 2 bases, with 4 bases lying between them. The CDR3 contains 11 residues. The CDR3 sequence: CASRYNTEAFF. In DNA form, the CDR3 reads TGTGCCAGCAGGTACAACACTGAAGCTTTCTTT.

At least ten counts were recorded for this clonotype. In a library made to pick up alpha chains, this beta chain is a stray read with a size that means little. The chain uses TRBV27 and TRBJ1-5; D is possibly TRBD1 (5 bases). CDR1 is MNHEY and CDR2 is SMNVEV in the germline V gene (reference sequence). The germline V and J ends were trimmed by 5 bases and 5 bases, with 16 bases remaining between them. The CDR3 totals 15 residues. CDR3 nucleotides: TGTGCCAGCAGTCTCTTACCGGGGGGGGATCAGCCCCAGCATTTT. This sequence encodes CASSLLPGGDQPQHF.

This clonotype was seen at least ten times. This beta chain was picked up by a library intended for alpha chains and is off target, so its count carries little meaning. This CDR3 is CASSYRPGAAAFF. CDR3 bases: TGTGCCAGCAGTTACCGCCCGGGGGCTGCAGCTTTCTTT. The gene calls are TRBV6-5 and TRBJ1-1; D may be TRBD1 (6 bases). CDR1 and CDR2 from the germline V gene are MNHEY and SVGAGI. The germline V and J ends were trimmed by 2 bases and 10 bases, with 14 bases remaining between them. CDR3 length: 13 amino acids.

As concerns this clonotype: This beta chain represents an off-target read in a library built for alpha chains; its size is of limited meaning. The rearrangement joins TRBV12-3 or TRBV12-4 to TRBJ2-5; D remains ambiguous. The CDR3 has 15 amino acids. Trimming cost V 3 bases and J 5 bases, with 16 bases left between them. The CDR3 DNA is TGTGCCAGCAGTTTGTGGTCATCGCGGTCGGAGACCCAGTACTTC. Its translation is CASSLWSSRSETQYF.

In the case of this clonotype: This beta chain is a stray sequence in a library constructed for alpha chains; its clone size is not meaningful. The J gene is TRBJ2-1, the V gene TRBV7-2, with TRBD1 as a possible D gene (5 bases). CDR1 and CDR2 from the germline V gene are SGHTA and FQGNSA. The CDR3 runs 12 residues. Trimming stripped 1 base from V and 10 bases from J, with 8 bases between. Here the CDR3 reads CASSLVAGEQFF. In nucleotides, the CDR3 is TGTGCCAGCAGCTTAGTCGCAGGGGAGCAGTTCTTC.